This T cell receptor (beta chain) was sequenced in a study of blood T cell repertoires in COVID-19. As for the study in general: Material from acute and convalescent COVID-19 was sourced from the United States, Italy and Spain.

Produced via immunoSEQ multiplex PCR; TCRdb's table is partial and in-frame only. The sample shows 410,000 or so clones, about nine tenths of them seen only once. The CDR3 contains 13 residues. V was pared by 3 bases and J by 5 bases, with 6 bases of the junction left unmatched. Germline lookup yields CDR1 DFQATT and CDR2 SNEGSKA (reference sequence). The chain recombines TRBV20-1 with TRBJ1-1; 7 bases are a match to TRBD1. This receptor was taken from a woman aged 25 to 39 with active or convalescent COVID-19. The sample comprised peripheral blood. As DNA, the CDR3 is TGCAGTGCTAGTAAGGGGGCGGGGACTGAAGCTTTCTTT. Translation gives CSASKGAGTEAFF.